These 31 T cell receptor beta chains were all obtained from the same sample, sequenced in a study of PD-1 blockade in mismatch repair-deficient tumors (dated by TCRdb to 2016 to 2017). The time point label here, explained by the study, means: peripheral blood before pembrolizumab. The library came from the immunoSEQ multiplex PCR assay. This immuneACCESS table, as held by TCRdb, lists in-frame sequences with V and J called but not all clones. Of the missing ones, under half trace to an unresolved V gene in checked studies; the others have no known cause. A total of roughly 45,000 clones appear in this sample, 77% of them only once. Under 3.5% of the sample comes from the top ten. Sequencing was performed on PBMCs, taken before pembrolizumab treatment. These receptors all stem from an adult with mismatch repair-deficient cancer.

The chain carries TRBV11-2 and TRBJ1-2; 8 bases are shared with TRBD1. The V segment lost 2 bases and the J segment 7 bases; nucleotides outside the gene matches: 12. The CDR3 runs 16 residues. Germline-derived CDR1 and CDR2 are SGHAT and FQNNGV. The CDR3 DNA is TGTGCCAGCAGCTTATCACCGGGACAGGTTTTTTTTGGCTACACCTTC. This codes for CASSLSPGQVFFGYTF.

DNA of the CDR3: TGTGCCATCAGTGAAGCCCCCGCCAGGGCCAACTATGGCTACACCTTC. This codes for CAISEAPARANYGYTF. This chain connects TRBV10-3 to TRBJ1-2; TRBD1 might be the D (5 bases). The V end lost 3 bases, the J end lost 2 bases, and 16 bases lay between the germline ends. The CDR3 contains 16 residues. Germline CDR1 ENHRY, CDR2 SYGVKD.

The chain employs TRBV5-6 and TRBJ2-1, with 9 bases aligning to TRBD2. This CDR3 is built from 18 residues. With 4 bases clipped from V and 3 bases from J, the junction kept 14 bases outside the gene matches. The V gene's germline CDR1 is SGHDT and CDR2 YYEEEE. The CDR3 nucleotides are TGTGCCAGCAGCCGGAGAATCGGACTAGCGACTTACTACAATGAGCAGTTCTTC. Amino acid sequence: CASSRRIGLATYYNEQFF.

This chain joins TRBV2 and TRBJ2-7, with 9 bases matching TRBD1. The CDR3 has 14 amino acids. CDR1 SNHLY and CDR2 FYNNEI come from the germline V gene. Germline trimming cut 8 bases from V and 6 bases from J; bases unmatched to any gene: 11. In DNA, the CDR3 is TGTGCCAGCGGCGACCTCTGGACAGGGGCCGAGCAGTACTTC. Amino acid sequence: CASGDLWTGAEQYF.

The J gene is TRBJ2-7, the V gene TRBV5-1; 9 bases fit TRBD1. This CDR3 has 16 residues. V gave up 0 bases and J gave up 1 base; unmatched junction bases: 5. Germline V lookup: CDR1 SGHRS, CDR2 YFSETQ. The CDR3 is CASSLGGDRGSYEQYF. The CDR3 DNA follows: TGCGCCAGCAGCTTGGGAGGAGACAGGGGGTCCTACGAGCAGTACTTC.

V and J are TRBV6-6 and TRBJ1-1; 8 bases agree with TRBD1. CDR3 length: 14 residues. The germline V gene has CDR1 MNHNY and CDR2 SVGAGI (reference sequence). Germline trimming cut 6 bases from V and 3 bases from J; bases unmatched to any gene: 6. CDR3 in DNA: TGTGCCAGCAGAACGGGACAGGCGCACACTGAAGCTTTCTTT. Its translation is CASRTGQAHTEAFF.

The V call is TRBV7-8, the J call TRBJ1-5; D gene uncertain. Trimming stripped 0 bases from V and 7 bases from J, with 7 bases between. Germline V gives CDR1 SGHVS, CDR2 FQNEAQ. CDR3 length: 13 amino acids. Written as DNA, the CDR3 is TGTGCCAGCAGCTTAGCCCAAAAACAGCCCCAGCATTTT. It codes for CASSLAQKQPQHF.

The rearrangement uses TRBV4-1 and TRBJ2-2, with D perhaps matching TRBD2 (5 bases). Germline-derived CDR1 and CDR2 are MGHRA and YSYEKL. V lost 4 bases, J lost 3 bases, and 12 bases lay in between. This CDR3 has 15 amino acids. The CDR3 loop reads CASSRRHPDTGELFF. CDR3 in DNA: TGCGCCAGCAGCCGGAGGCATCCCGACACCGGGGAGCTGTTTTTT.

The CDR3 nucleotides are TGTGCCAGCTCACCACAGGGGCCAGAGACCCAGTACTTC. As protein: CASSPQGPETQYF. This rearrangement joins TRBV18 to TRBJ2-5, with a possible D match to TRBD1 (5 bases). The CDR3 consists of 13 residues. Between the trimmed V and J ends, which lost 1 base and 4 bases, there was a span of 7 bases. CDR1 and CDR2 from the germline V gene are KGHSH and LQKENI.

This chain joins TRBV19 and TRBJ2-4; perhaps TRBD2 as D (6 bases). Germline V CDR1 and CDR2: LNHDA, SQIVND (reference sequence). This CDR3 region has 18 residues. With 0 bases removed from V and 0 bases from J, the gap between germline ends came to 15 bases. Here the CDR3 DNA reads TGTGCCAGTAGTATAGATGGAGGGCAGATACTAGCCAAAAACATTCAGTACTTC. Protein: CASSIDGGQILAKNIQYF.

The chain uses TRBV29-1 and TRBJ1-1, with D tentatively TRBD1 (5 bases). CDR3 length: 17 residues. Germline lookup yields CDR1 SQVTM and CDR2 ANQGSEA. V was cut by 1 base and J by 0 bases, with 18 bases left in between. The CDR3 loop reads CSVEAADSLYMNTEAFF. The DNA for the CDR3 is TGCAGCGTTGAAGCTGCCGACAGCTTATACATGAACACTGAAGCTTTCTTT.

The chain joins TRBV29-1 to TRBJ1-5, with unresolved D. V gave up 3 bases and J gave up 0 bases, with 6 bases separating them. The length of the CDR3 is 13 residues. Germline CDR1 is SQVTM and CDR2 is ANQGSEA. CDR3 loop: CSVDGGSNQPQHF. The CDR3 region has the DNA TGCAGCGTTGATGGCGGTAGCAATCAGCCCCAGCATTTT.

This clone occurred a few times. The chain carries TRBV27 and TRBJ1-2; no reliable D call. Trimming removed 6 bases at V and 3 bases at J, with 8 bases between. The CDR3 covers 12 residues. Germline V gives CDR1 MNHEY, CDR2 SMNVEV (reference sequence). The CDR3 DNA follows: TGTGCCAGCAGGCGGGAGGACTATGGCTACACCTTC. The encoded protein is CASRREDYGYTF.

This chain joins TRBV11-2 and TRBJ2-3, with D maybe TRBD2 (6 bases). Between the trimmed V and J ends, which lost 2 bases and 3 bases, there was a span of 12 bases. Looked up from germline, CDR1 is SGHAT and CDR2 is FQNNGV. This CDR3 contains 15 residues. The CDR3 region is CASSLWASATDTQYF. The CDR3 DNA reads TGTGCCAGCAGCTTATGGGCTAGCGCGACAGATACGCAGTATTTT.

The V gene is TRBV27, the J gene TRBJ2-1; D is unresolved. Germline V gene sequence: CDR1 MNHEY, CDR2 SMNVEV (reference sequence). The CDR3 covers 13 residues. Trimming pared 2 bases from V and 2 bases from J, leaving 4 bases between. In DNA form, the CDR3 reads TGTGCCAGCAGTTTAAAACCCTACAATGAGCAGTTCTTC. Translating it yields CASSLKPYNEQFF.

The J gene is TRBJ1-1, the V gene TRBV30; 7 bases are shared with TRBD1. This CDR3 spans 15 amino acids. V was pared by 4 bases and J by 1 base, with 9 bases of the junction left unmatched. Germline CDR1 and CDR2: GTSNPN and SVGIG (reference sequence). Here the CDR3 DNA reads TGTGCCTGGACCGATCCCGGGACAGCGAACACTGAAGCTTTCTTT. It specifies CAWTDPGTANTEAFF.

This clone was seen a single time. V and J are TRBV5-6 and TRBJ2-5; 7 nucleotides agree with TRBD1. The CDR3 is made up of 15 amino acids. The germline V gene encodes CDR1 SGHDT and CDR2 YYEEEE. J lost 2 bases, V lost 4 bases, and 8 bases had no gene match. In nucleotides, the CDR3 is TGTGCCAGCAGCGGTGACGACAGGGTTCAAGAGACCCAGTACTTC. Translation: CASSGDDRVQETQYF. The full variable domain, with the rest looked up from reference TRBV5-6 and TRBJ2-5, is DAGVTQSPTHLIKTRGQQVTLRCSPKSGHDTVSWYQQALGQGPQFIFQYYEEEERQRGNFPDRFSGHQFPNYSSELNVNALLLGDSALYLCASSGDDRVQETQYFGPGTRLLVL.

The chain joins TRBV19 to TRBJ1-1, with TRBD1 as a possible D gene (6 bases). The germline V gene encodes CDR1 LNHDA and CDR2 SQIVND (reference sequence). The CDR3 totals 13 residues. Trimming stripped 1 base from V and 6 bases from J, with 9 bases between. In DNA, the CDR3 is TGTGCCAGTAGTATAGTGACAGGCTCTGAAGCTTTCTTT. It is translated as CASSIVTGSEAFF.

V is TRBV7-8 and J is TRBJ2-6, with unresolved D. The CDR3 spans 14 residues. Germline V lookup: CDR1 SGHVS, CDR2 FQNEAQ. With 5 bases removed from V and 4 bases from J, the gap between germline ends came to 9 bases. The CDR3 region is CASSPVRGANVLTF. The CDR3 DNA sequence: TGTGCCAGCAGCCCCGTAAGAGGGGCCAACGTCCTGACTTTC.

This chain links TRBV11-2 with TRBJ2-1; 13 nucleotides match TRBD2. V shed 4 bases, J shed 6 bases, and the junction held 9 bases outside the gene matches. This CDR3 has 17 amino acids. From germline, CDR1 is SGHAT and CDR2 FQNNGV. The CDR3 bases are TGTGCCAGCAGCTCTGGACTAGCGGGAGTTCATACCAATGAGCAGTTCTTC. It is translated as CASSSGLAGVHTNEQFF.

The V gene is TRBV11-3, the J gene TRBJ2-5; 7 nucleotides match TRBD1. CDR1 and CDR2 from the germline V gene are SGHNT and YENEEA. V was pared by 5 bases and J by 2 bases, with 8 bases of the junction left unmatched. The CDR3 has 15 amino acids. Here the CDR3 DNA reads TGTGCCAGCAGCCCTTCTCGGACAGGTCAAGAGACCCAGTACTTC. This sequence encodes CASSPSRTGQETQYF.

V and J are TRBV27 and TRBJ2-2; D remains unclear. V was trimmed by 2 bases and J by 5 bases, leaving 6 bases between them. This CDR3 is built from 13 residues. Germline V CDR1 and CDR2: MNHEY, SMNVEV (reference sequence). In nucleotides, the CDR3 is TGTGCCAGCAGTTTAGGGGTAACCGGGGAGCTGTTTTTT. Its protein is CASSLGVTGELFF.

This clone was seen a few times. The rearrangement uses TRBV2 and TRBJ2-1; D is unresolved. From germline, CDR1 is SNHLY and CDR2 FYNNEI. Trimming left V 7 bases short and J 10 bases short, with 17 bases between. The CDR3 consists of 13 residues. In DNA, the CDR3 is TGTGCCAGCATGTGGACCCCCGTACAGGAGCAGTTCTTC. Its translation: CASMWTPVQEQFF.

The genes are TRBV7-9 and TRBJ2-1; 11 bases fit TRBD2. Trimming cost V 5 bases and J 4 bases; bases outside gene matches: 7. The germline CDR1 and CDR2 sequences are SEHNR and FQNEAQ (reference sequence). The CDR3 loop spans 16 amino acids. CDR3 nucleotides: TGTGCCAGCAGCCCCCAGACTAGCGGGACGTACAATGAGCAGTTCTTC. Protein sequence: CASSPQTSGTYNEQFF.

The gene calls are TRBV6-1 and TRBJ2-2; no clear D. The germline V and J ends were trimmed by 1 base and 5 bases, with 5 bases remaining between them. This CDR3 comprises 13 residues. CDR1 and CDR2 from the germline V gene are MNHNS and SASEGT. CDR3 region: CASSEGPTGELFF. The CDR3 DNA sequence: TGTGCCAGCAGTGAAGGGCCAACCGGGGAGCTGTTTTTT.

The count of this clone is one. This chain uses TRBV7-3 with TRBJ2-2, with 11 bases fitting TRBD2. Germline V gives CDR1 SGHTA, CDR2 FQGTGA. J was trimmed by 4 bases and V by 5 bases; bases with no gene match: 6. CDR3 length equals 16 residues. As DNA, the CDR3 is TGTGCCAGCAGCCAACTAGCGGGAGCCGGCACCGGGGAGCTGTTTTTT. It is translated as CASSQLAGAGTGELFF.

This clone was counted only a few times. V usage is TRBV2 and J usage is TRBJ2-7; possibly TRBD2 for D (6 bases). Germline values: CDR1 SNHLY, CDR2 FYNNEI. V lost 8 bases, J lost 5 bases, and 16 bases lay in between. This CDR3 comprises 13 residues. Here the CDR3 DNA reads TGTGCCAGCGGGGACTGGGGTCGGGACGAGCAGTACTTC. This codes for CASGDWGRDEQYF.

The J gene is TRBJ2-1, the V gene TRBV6-1; D gene unclear. The ends were cut back, 8 bases at V and 0 bases at J, with 11 bases in the middle. The CDR3 runs 14 residues. Germline values: CDR1 MNHNS, CDR2 SASEGT. The CDR3 region has the DNA TGTGCCAGCTGTTATACGGGCTCCTACAATGAGCAGTTCTTC. Amino acid sequence: CASCYTGSYNEQFF.

This clone came up a few times. This chain connects TRBV7-3 to TRBJ2-2; D perhaps matches TRBD2 (6 bases). The CDR3 is 14 amino acids. V shed 3 bases and J shed 8 bases, with 13 bases lying between them. Germline assignment: CDR1 SGHTA and CDR2 FQGTGA. CDR3: CASSLSSSGGELFF. Written as DNA, the CDR3 is TGTGCCAGCAGCTTGTCGAGCAGCGGGGGGGAGCTGTTTTTT.

This clone was detected only once. The chain has TRBV6-6 and TRBJ2-1, with 7 bases fitting TRBD2. The trim removed 7 bases at V and 10 bases at J, leaving 13 bases unmatched. Germline lookup yields CDR1 MNHNY and CDR2 SVGAGI (reference sequence). This CDR3 region has 14 residues. Here the CDR3 reads CASISGAVPLEQFF. The DNA for the CDR3 is TGTGCCAGCATCAGCGGGGCCGTACCACTGGAGCAGTTCTTC.

Written as DNA, the CDR3 is TGTGCCAGCACTGGGCAAAACTATGGCTACACCTTC. Translated, it gives CASTGQNYGYTF. V and J are TRBV28 and TRBJ1-2; D is uncertain. The CDR3 length is 12 residues. CDR1 and CDR2 (germline): MDHEN, SYDVKM. V gave up 7 bases and J gave up 2 bases, with 8 bases separating them.